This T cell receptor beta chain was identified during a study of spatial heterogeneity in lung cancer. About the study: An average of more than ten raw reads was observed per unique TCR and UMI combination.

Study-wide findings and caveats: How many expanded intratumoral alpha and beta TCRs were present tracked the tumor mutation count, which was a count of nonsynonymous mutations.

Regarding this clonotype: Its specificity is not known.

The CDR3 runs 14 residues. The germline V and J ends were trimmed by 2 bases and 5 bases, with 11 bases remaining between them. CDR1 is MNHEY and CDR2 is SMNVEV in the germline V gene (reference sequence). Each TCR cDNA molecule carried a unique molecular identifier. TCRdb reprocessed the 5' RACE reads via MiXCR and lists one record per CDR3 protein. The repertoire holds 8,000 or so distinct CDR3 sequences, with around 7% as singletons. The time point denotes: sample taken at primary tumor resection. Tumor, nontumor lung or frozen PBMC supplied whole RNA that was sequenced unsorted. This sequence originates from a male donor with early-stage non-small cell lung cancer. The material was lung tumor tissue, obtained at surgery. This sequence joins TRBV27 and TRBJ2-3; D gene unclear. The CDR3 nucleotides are TGTGCCAGCAGTTTAATGGCAGCCAAAGATACGCAGTATTTT. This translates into CASSLMAAKDTQYF.